This TCR beta chain stems from a study of blood T cell repertoires in COVID-19. The V end was cut by 0 bases, the J end by 4 bases, with 9 bases between. Germline-derived CDR1 and CDR2 are GTSNPN and SVGIG (reference sequence). The CDR3 runs to 13 residues. Authors' processing steps: How many nucleated cells were present was estimated from reference gene primer amplification. Data came from immunoSEQ multiplex PCR; TCRdb stores just in-frame clones and leaves some out. V and J calls and clone size are given by that table; D and trimming were obtained from the DNA. The sample lists approximately 130,000 clones; around 77% were seen once.

The chain has TRBV30 and TRBJ1-2; D unresolved. The sequence derives from a human donor in a cohort sampled during active COVID-19. The sample consisted of peripheral blood. The CDR3 spells CAWSVGLPYGYTF. The CDR3 DNA sequence: TGTGCCTGGAGTGTAGGACTTCCCTATGGCTACACCTTC.